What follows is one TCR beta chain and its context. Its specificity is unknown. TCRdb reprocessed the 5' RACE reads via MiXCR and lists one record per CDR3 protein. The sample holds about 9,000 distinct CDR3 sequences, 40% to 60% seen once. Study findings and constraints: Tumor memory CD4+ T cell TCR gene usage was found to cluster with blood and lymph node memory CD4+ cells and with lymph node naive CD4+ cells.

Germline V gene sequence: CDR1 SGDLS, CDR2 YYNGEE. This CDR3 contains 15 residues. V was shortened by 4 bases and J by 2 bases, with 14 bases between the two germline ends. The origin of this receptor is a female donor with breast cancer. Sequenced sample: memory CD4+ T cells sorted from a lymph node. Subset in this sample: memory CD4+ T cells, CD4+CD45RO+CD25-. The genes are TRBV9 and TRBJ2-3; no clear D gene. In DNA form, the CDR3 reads TGTGCCAGCAGCCGTCCGAACCCGAACACAGATACGCAGTATTTT. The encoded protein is CASSRPNPNTDTQYF.